This T cell receptor beta chain originates from a study of CD8 T cells in ankylosing spondylitis. J gave up 6 bases and V 4 bases, and 9 bases lay outside the gene matches. CDR1 is SGHRS, CDR2 YFSETQ, per germline. The CDR3 has 16 residues. Study-wide points: Significant enrichment of disease-linked clones was reported in matched ankylosing spondylitis synovial fluid. The authors found the disease-linked clones to be CD8+ and relatively rare in peripheral blood. Typical of ankylosing spondylitis blood, it appeared, was a TCR beta motif of fewer than 10 highly homologous variants.

This clonotype was observed at least ten times. Antigen specificity is unknown. Quantitative 5'-RACE with molecular barcodes produced the TCR beta libraries. A single record per CDR3 protein comes from TCRdb applying MiXCR to the 5' RACE reads. The sample includes around 250,000 distinct CDR3 sequences, around 11% seen only once; the top ten take roughly 6.8%. The sample consisted of blood, either unsorted or a sorted T cell fraction (not recorded which). The clonotype comes from a male donor with ankylosing spondylitis or in good health (not recorded which). The chain carries TRBV5-1 and TRBJ1-4; 10 nucleotides line up with TRBD1. In DNA form, the CDR3 reads TGCGCCAGCAGCAAGGGGACCGGGACAGGGGATGAAAAACTGTTTTTT. Amino acid sequence: CASSKGTGTGDEKLFF. The whole variable domain, remainder taken from reference TRBV5-1 and TRBJ1-4, is KAGVTQTPRYLIKTRGQQVTLSCSPISGHRSVSWYQQTPGQGLQFLFEYFSETQRNKGNFPGRFSGRQFSNSRSEMNVSTLELGDSALYLCASSKGTGTGDEKLFFGSGTQLSVL.